The 9 T cell receptor beta chains listed next were all sequenced from one sample in a study of blood T cell repertoires in COVID-19. Sequencing used immunoSEQ multiplex PCR; TCRdb keeps in-frame clones, though not all of them. The sample carries 250,000 to 400,000 clones, 75% to 90% recorded once. Sequenced: peripheral blood. The source of these receptors is a woman in her twenties or thirties with COVID-19, enrolled during active disease.

V is TRBV25-1 and J is TRBJ1-4, with 8 bases lining up with TRBD1. The junction had 8 bases not matched to a gene; V was cut back by 3 bases and J by 5 bases. Per the germline V gene, CDR1 is MGHDK and CDR2 is SYGVNS. The CDR3 loop spans 16 amino acids. The CDR3 region has the DNA TGTGCCAGCAGTGAGGAATCCGGGACAGGAAATGAAAAACTGTTTTTT. This encodes CASSEESGTGNEKLFF.

The rearrangement links TRBV12-3 or TRBV12-4 to TRBJ1-6, with TRBD1 as a possible D gene (5 bases). This CDR3 is built from 13 residues. Trimming left V 3 bases short and J 5 bases short, with 5 bases between. The CDR3 is CASSFRDNSPLHF. CDR3 nucleotide sequence: TGTGCCAGCAGTTTCAGGGATAATTCACCCCTCCACTTT.

The CDR3 nucleotides are TGCGCCAGACCCTCCTTATTGCGGGATAGGGAGAATGAGCAGTTCTTC. Translating it yields CARPSLLRDRENEQFF. The gene calls are TRBV23-1 and TRBJ2-1; a possible D gene is TRBD2 (6 bases). TRBV23-1 is known as an ORF, though its function is uncertain. The V end lost 9 bases, the J end lost 7 bases, and 25 bases lay between the germline ends. The CDR3 spans 16 residues.

The chain joins TRBV7-2 to TRBJ1-5; D remains unclear. The germline V gene has CDR1 SGHTA and CDR2 FQGNSA. V was trimmed by 2 bases and J by 3 bases, leaving 8 bases between them. The CDR3 contains 14 residues. The CDR3 DNA reads TGTGCCAGCAGCTTAATCGGGTTCAATCAGCCCCAGCATTTT. Translation gives CASSLIGFNQPQHF. The full variable domain, completed using reference TRBV7-2 and TRBJ1-5, is GAGVSQSPSNKVTEKGKDVELRCDPISGHTALYWYRQSLGQGLEFLIYFQGNSAPDKSGLPSDRFSAERTGGSVSTLTIQRTQQEDSAVYLCASSLIGFNQPQHFGDGTRLSIL.

The chain couples TRBV5-8 to TRBJ1-1; 8 bases are shared with TRBD1. The V gene's germline CDR1 is SGHTS and CDR2 YDEGEE. V was clipped by 2 bases and J by 5 bases; unmatched bases: 5. The CDR3 has 14 amino acids. The CDR3 sequence: CASSFRQGRTEAFF. The CDR3 DNA reads TGTGCCAGCAGCTTTAGACAGGGGAGGACTGAAGCTTTCTTT. The variable domain in full, completed from reference TRBV5-8 and TRBJ1-1, reads EAGVTQSPTHLIKTRGQQATLRCSPISGHTSVYWYQQALGLGLQFLLWYDEGEERNRGNFPPRFSGRQFPNYSSELNVNALELEDSALYLCASSFRQGRTEAFFGQGTRLTVV.

The chain employs TRBV29-1 and TRBJ1-3; 7 bases are a match to TRBD1. Germline values: CDR1 SQVTM, CDR2 ANQGSEA. The V and J ends lost 1 base and 0 bases, in that order; junction bases with no gene match: 9. The CDR3 is 17 residues long. The CDR3 region is CSVEVYRGQHSGNTIYF. CDR3 DNA: TGCAGCGTTGAAGTCTATAGGGGACAGCACTCTGGAAACACCATATATTTT.

V and J are TRBV18 and TRBJ2-1; 9 bases line up with TRBD1. V lost 2 bases to trimming and J lost 4 bases; unmatched junction nucleotides: 0. This CDR3 has 14 residues. Germline V CDR1 and CDR2: KGHSH, LQKENI. The CDR3 DNA reads TGTGCCAGCTCACCAGGGACAGGGTACAATGAGCAGTTCTTC. It encodes CASSPGTGYNEQFF.

The chain carries TRBV9 and TRBJ2-5; TRBD2 matches 7 bases. V shed 4 bases and J 5 bases; nucleotides not matched to a gene: 8. CDR3 length equals 14 residues. Germline V gene data show CDR1 as SGDLS and CDR2 as YYNGEE. The CDR3 protein is CASSPGRAGETQYF. In nucleotides, the CDR3 is TGTGCCAGCAGCCCCGGGAGAGCGGGGGAGACCCAGTACTTC. Full variable domain (missing parts from reference TRBV9 and TRBJ2-5): DSGVTQTPKHLITATGQRVTLRCSPRSGDLSVYWYQQSLDQGLQFLIQYYNGEERAKGNILERFSAQQFPDLHSELNLSSLELGDSALYFCASSPGRAGETQYFGPGTRLLVL.

V gene TRBV7-2 combines with J gene TRBJ2-7, with TRBD2 identical over 9 bases. The CDR3 covers 16 residues. Per the germline V gene, CDR1 is SGHTA and CDR2 is FQGNSA. V was clipped by 1 base and J by 2 bases; unmatched bases: 6. CDR3 in DNA: TGTGCCAGCAGCTTAGGTATATCTAGCGGGACCTACGAGCAGTACTTC. Its protein product is CASSLGISSGTYEQYF.